This section outlines one TCR beta chain sequence together with its context. These data belong to a study of blood T cell repertoires in COVID-19. Study overall: Samples taken during acute and convalescent COVID-19 were collected in the United States, Italy and Spain. The analysed material was cDNA or gDNA that came from T cells, B-cell-depleted T cells, or PBMCs.

In the original workflow: Researchers report that nucleated cell counts were estimated from reference gene primer amplification. Assay: immunoSEQ multiplex PCR; the TCRdb copy retains only in-frame clones and omits some. The DNA was the basis for D and trimming; V, J and clone size are from that table. Counted here are some 100,000 clones, 70% to 80% occurring once; the ten biggest clones make up approximately 31%. Looked up from germline, CDR1 is KGHSH and CDR2 is LQKENI. The CDR3 extends over 13 amino acids. Trimming took 1 base from V and 6 from J; bases not matched to a gene: 0. The clonotype comes from a man aged 65 to 85 with active or convalescent COVID-19. The sequenced sample was peripheral blood. The V call is TRBV18, the J call TRBJ2-1; 7 bases map to TRBD1. This chain's CDR3 is CASSPRQGNEQFF. In nucleotides, the CDR3 is TGTGCCAGCTCACCACGACAGGGCAATGAGCAGTTCTTC.